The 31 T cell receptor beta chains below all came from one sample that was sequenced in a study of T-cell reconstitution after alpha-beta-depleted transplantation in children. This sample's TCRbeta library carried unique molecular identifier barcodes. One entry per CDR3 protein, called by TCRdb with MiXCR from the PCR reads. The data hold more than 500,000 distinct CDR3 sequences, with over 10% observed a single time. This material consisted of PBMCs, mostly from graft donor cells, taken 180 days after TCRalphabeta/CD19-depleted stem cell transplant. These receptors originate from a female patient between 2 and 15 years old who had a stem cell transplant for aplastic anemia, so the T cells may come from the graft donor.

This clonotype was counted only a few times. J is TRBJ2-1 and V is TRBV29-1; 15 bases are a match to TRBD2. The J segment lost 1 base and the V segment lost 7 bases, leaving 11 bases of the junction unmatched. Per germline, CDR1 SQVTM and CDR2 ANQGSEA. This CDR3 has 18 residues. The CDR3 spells CSGEPVGLAGGSYNEQFF. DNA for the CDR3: TGCAGCGGGGAGCCGGTGGGACTAGCGGGGGGTTCCTACAATGAGCAGTTCTTC.

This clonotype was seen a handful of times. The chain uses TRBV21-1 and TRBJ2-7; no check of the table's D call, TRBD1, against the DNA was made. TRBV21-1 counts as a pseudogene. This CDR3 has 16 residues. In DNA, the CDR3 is TGTGCCAGCAGCAAAAGGAGGACAGACTCAGTTTACGAGCAGTACTTC. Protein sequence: CASSKRRTDSVYEQYF.

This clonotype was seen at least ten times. CDR3 DNA sequence: TGCGCCAGCAGCTTGACCCAACAGGGGCCGAATTCACCCCTCCACTTT. Translating gives CASSLTQQGPNSPLHF. The chain uses TRBV5-1 and TRBJ1-6, with 7 bases lining up with TRBD1. The CDR3 is made up of 16 amino acids. From germline, CDR1 is SGHRS and CDR2 YFSETQ. With V trimmed by 1 base and J by 7 bases, 8 bases remained unmatched.

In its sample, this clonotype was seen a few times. The CDR3 loop reads CSARVQGRTLAKNIQYF. CDR3 DNA: TGCAGTGCTAGGGTGCAGGGACGTACTCTAGCCAAAAACATTCAGTACTTC. The V gene is TRBV20-1, the J gene TRBJ2-4; D tentatively fits TRBD1 or TRBD2 (5 bases each). Germline V gene data show CDR1 as DFQATT and CDR2 as SNEGSKA (reference sequence). Trimming took 3 bases from V and 0 from J, leaving 18 bases between them. The CDR3 is made up of 17 amino acids.

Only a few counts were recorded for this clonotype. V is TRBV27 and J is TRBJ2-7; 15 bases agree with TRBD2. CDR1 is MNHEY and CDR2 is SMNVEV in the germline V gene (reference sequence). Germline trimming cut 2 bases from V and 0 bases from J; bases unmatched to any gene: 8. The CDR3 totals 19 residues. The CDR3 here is CASSLNGGTSGRFSYEQYF. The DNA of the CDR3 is TGTGCCAGCAGTTTAAACGGCGGGACTAGCGGGAGGTTCTCCTACGAGCAGTACTTC.

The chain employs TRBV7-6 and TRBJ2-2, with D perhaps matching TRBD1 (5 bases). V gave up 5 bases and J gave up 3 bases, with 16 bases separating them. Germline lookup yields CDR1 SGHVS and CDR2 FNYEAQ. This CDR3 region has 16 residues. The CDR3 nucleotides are TGTGCCAGCAGCCCTTGGGGCGGCCGGGACACCGGGGAGCTGTTTTTT. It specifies CASSPWGGRDTGELFF.

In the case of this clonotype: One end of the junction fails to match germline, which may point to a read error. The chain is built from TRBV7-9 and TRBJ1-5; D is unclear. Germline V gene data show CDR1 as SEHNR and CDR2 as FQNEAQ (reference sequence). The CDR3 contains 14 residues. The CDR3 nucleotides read TGTGTCAGCAGCTTAGTTGGAGGGTATCAGCCCCAACATTTT. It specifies CVSSLVGGYQPQHF.

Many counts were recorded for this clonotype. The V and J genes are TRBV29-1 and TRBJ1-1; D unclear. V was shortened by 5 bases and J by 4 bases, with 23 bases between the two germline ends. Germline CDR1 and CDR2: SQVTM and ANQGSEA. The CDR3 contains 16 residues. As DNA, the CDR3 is TGCAGCGTTCAATCGGTCGGAGGCAGGACGGGCACTGAAGCTTTCTTT. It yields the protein CSVQSVGGRTGTEAFF.

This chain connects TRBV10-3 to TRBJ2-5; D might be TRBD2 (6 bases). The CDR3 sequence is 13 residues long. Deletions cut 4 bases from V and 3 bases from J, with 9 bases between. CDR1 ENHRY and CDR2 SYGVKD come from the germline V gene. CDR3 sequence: CAISVSGEETQYF. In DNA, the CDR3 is TGTGCCATCAGTGTTTCGGGGGAAGAGACCCAGTACTTC.

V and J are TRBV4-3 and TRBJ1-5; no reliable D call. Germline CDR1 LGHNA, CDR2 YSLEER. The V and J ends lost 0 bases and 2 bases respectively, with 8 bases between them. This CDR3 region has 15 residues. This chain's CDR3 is CASSQDKEGNQPQHF. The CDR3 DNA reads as TGCGCCAGCAGCCAAGACAAGGAGGGCAATCAGCCCCAGCATTTT.

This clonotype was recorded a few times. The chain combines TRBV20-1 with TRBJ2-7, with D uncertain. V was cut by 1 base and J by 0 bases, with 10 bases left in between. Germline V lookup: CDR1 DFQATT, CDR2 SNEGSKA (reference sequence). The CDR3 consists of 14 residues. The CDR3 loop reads CSARVDASSYEQYF. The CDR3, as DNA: TGCAGTGCTAGAGTAGACGCGAGCTCCTACGAGCAGTACTTC.

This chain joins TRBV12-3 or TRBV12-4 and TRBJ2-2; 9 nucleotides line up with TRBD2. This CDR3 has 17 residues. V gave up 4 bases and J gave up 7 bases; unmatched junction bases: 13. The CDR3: CASSSHLWLAGSGELFF. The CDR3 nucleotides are TGTGCCAGCAGTTCCCACCTGTGGCTAGCGGGGAGCGGGGAGCTGTTTTTT.

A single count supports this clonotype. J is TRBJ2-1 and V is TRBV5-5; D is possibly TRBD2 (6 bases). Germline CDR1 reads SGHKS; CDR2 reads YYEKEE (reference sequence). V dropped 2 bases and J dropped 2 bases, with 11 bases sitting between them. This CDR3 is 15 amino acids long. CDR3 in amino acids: CASSFVTRAYNEQFF. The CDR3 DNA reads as TGTGCCAGCAGCTTCGTGACTAGAGCCTACAATGAGCAGTTCTTC.

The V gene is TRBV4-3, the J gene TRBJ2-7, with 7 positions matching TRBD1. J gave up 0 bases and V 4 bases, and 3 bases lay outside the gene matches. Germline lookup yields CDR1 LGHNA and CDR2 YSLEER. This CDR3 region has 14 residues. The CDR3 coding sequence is TGCGCCAGCAGCCCGGGACAGCTCTCCTACGAGCAGTACTTC. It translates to CASSPGQLSYEQYF.

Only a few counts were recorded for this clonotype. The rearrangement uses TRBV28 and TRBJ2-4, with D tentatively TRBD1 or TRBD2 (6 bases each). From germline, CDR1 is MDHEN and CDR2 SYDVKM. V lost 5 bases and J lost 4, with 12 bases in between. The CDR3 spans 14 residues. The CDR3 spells CASSRGRIKNIQYF. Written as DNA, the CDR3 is TGTGCCAGCAGTCGGGGGCGGATTAAAAACATTCAGTACTTC.

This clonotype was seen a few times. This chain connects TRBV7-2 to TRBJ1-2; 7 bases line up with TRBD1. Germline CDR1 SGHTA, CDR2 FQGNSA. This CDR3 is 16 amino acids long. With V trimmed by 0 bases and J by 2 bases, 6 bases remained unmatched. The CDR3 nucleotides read TGTGCCAGCAGCTTAGCGCCCAGGGGGGAAAACTATGGCTACACCTTC. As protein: CASSLAPRGENYGYTF.

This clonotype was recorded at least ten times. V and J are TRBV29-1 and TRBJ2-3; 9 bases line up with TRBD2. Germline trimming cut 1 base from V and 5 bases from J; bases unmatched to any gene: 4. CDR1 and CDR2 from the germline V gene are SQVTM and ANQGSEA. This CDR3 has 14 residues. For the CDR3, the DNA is TGCAGCGTTGAAGGTAGCGGGAGTGTAGATACGCAGTATTTT. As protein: CSVEGSGSVDTQYF.

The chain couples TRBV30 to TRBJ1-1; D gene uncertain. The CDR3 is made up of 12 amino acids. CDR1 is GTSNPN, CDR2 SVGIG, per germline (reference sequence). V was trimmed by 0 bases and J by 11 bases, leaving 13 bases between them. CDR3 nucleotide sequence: TGTGCCTGGAGTGTACCGGGCCTAGGGGCTTTCTTT. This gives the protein CAWSVPGLGAFF.

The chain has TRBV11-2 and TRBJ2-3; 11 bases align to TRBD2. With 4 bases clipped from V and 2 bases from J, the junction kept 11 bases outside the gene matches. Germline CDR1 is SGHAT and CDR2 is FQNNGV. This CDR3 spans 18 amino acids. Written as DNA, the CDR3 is TGTGCCAGCAGCTCGCCGGGACTAGCGGCCTCCCACACAGATACGCAGTATTTT. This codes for CASSSPGLAASHTDTQYF.

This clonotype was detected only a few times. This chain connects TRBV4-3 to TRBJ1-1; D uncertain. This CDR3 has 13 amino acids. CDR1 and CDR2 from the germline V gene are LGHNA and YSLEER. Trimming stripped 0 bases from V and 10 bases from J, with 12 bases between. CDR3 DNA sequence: TGCGCCAGCAGCCAAGATGGGGTGGGTAGAGCTTTCTTT. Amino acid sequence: CASSQDGVGRAFF.

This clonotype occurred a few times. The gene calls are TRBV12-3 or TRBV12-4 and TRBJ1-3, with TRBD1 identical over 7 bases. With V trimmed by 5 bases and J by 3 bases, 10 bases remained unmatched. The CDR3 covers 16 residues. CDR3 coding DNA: TGTGCCAGCAGTCTACCGGGACAGTATCTTGGAAACACCATATATTTT. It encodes CASSLPGQYLGNTIYF.

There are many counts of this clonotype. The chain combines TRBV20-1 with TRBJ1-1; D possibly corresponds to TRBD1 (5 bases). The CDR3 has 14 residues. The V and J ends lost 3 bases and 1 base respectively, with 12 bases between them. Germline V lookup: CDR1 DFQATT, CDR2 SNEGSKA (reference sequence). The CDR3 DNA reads TGCAGTGCTAGGGGCAGGGTAAGGAACACTGAAGCTTTCTTT. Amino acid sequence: CSARGRVRNTEAFF.

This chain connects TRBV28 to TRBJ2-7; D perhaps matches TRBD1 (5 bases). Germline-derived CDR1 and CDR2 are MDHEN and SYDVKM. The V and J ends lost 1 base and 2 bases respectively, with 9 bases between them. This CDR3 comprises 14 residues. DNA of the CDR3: TGTGCCAGCAGTTTATACCAGGGCCCCTACGAGCAGTACTTC. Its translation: CASSLYQGPYEQYF.

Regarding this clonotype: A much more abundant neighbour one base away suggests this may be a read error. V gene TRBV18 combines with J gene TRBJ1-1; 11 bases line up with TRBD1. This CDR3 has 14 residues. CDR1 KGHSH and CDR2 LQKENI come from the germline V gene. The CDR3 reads CAGSRDRGSTEAFF. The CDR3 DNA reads TGTGCCGGCTCACGGGACAGGGGGAGCACTGAAGCTTTCTTT. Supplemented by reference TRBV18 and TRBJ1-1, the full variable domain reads NAGVMQNPRHLVRRRGQEARLRCSPMKGHSHVYWYRQLPEEGLKFMVYLQKENIIDESGMPKERFSAEFPKEGPSILRIQQVVRGDSAAYFCAGSRDRGSTEAFFGQGTRLTVV.

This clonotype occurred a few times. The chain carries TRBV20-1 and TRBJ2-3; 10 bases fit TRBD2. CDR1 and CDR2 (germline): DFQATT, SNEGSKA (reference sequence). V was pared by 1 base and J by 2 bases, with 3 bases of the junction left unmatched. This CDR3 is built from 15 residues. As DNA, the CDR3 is TGCAGTGCTAGAGCCGGGACTAGCGCCACAGATACGCAGTATTTT. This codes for CSARAGTSATDTQYF.

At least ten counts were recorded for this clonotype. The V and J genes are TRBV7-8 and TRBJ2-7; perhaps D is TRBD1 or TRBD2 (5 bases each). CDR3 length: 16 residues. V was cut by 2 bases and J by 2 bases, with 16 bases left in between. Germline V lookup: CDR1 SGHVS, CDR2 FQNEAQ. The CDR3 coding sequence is TGTGCCAGCAGCTTAATCCAGGGACCCCTAACCTACGAGCAGTACTTC. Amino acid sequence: CASSLIQGPLTYEQYF. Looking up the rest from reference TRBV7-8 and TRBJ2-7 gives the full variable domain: GAGVSQSPRYKVAKRGQDVALRCDPISGHVSLFWYQQALGQGPEFLTYFQNEAQLDKSGLPSDRFFAERPEGSVSTLKIQRTQQEDSAVYLCASSLIQGPLTYEQYFGPGTRLTVT.

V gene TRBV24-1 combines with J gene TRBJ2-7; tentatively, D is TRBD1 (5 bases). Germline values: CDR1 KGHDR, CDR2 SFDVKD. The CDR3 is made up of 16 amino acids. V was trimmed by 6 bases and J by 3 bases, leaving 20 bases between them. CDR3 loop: CATSRGKGEAGYEQYF. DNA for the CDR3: TGTGCCACCAGTAGGGGAAAGGGCGAGGCCGGCTACGAGCAGTACTTC.

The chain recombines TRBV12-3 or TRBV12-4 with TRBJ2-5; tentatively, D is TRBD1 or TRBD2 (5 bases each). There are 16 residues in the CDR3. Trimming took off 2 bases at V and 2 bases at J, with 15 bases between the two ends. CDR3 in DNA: TGTGCCAGCAGTTTAAAGTCGGGGACCCCACAAGAGACCCAGTACTTC. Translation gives CASSLKSGTPQETQYF.

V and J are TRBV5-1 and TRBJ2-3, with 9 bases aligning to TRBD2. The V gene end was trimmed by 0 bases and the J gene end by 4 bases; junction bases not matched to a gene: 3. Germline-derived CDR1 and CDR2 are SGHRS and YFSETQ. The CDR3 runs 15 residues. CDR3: CASSLVGLAADTQYF. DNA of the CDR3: TGCGCCAGCAGCTTGGTGGGACTAGCTGCAGATACGCAGTATTTT. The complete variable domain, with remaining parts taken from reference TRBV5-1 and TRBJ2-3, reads KAGVTQTPRYLIKTRGQQVTLSCSPISGHRSVSWYQQTPGQGLQFLFEYFSETQRNKGNFPGRFSGRQFSNSRSEMNVSTLELGDSALYLCASSLVGLAADTQYFGPGTRLTVL.

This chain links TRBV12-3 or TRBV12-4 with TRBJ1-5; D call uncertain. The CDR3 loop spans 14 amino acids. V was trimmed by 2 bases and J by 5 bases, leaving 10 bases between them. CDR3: CASSLLREDQPQHF. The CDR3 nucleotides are TGTGCCAGCAGTTTACTAAGGGAGGATCAGCCCCAGCATTTT.

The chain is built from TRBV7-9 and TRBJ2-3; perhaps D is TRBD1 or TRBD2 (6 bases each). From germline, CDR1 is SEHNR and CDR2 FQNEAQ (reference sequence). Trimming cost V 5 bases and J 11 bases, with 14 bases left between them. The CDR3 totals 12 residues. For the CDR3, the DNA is TGTGCCAGCAGCGCTTACGAGGGGGGGCAGTATTTT. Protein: CASSAYEGGQYF.